This T cell receptor (beta chain) was profiled in a study of blood T cell repertoires in COVID-19. Looking at the study overall: COVID-19 samples from acute and convalescent phases originated in the United States, Italy and Spain.

Profiling relied on immunoSEQ multiplex PCR, and the TCRdb table lists in-frame clones only, not all of them. This repertoire shows 85,000 to 130,000 clones, roughly four fifths found once; its top ten account for more than 4.5%. Points on this clone: Mismatch with germline at one junction end may stem from a read error.

From germline, CDR1 is SGDLS and CDR2 YYNGEE. There are 15 residues in the CDR3. This TCR was recovered from a man in his 60s with acute or convalescent COVID-19. The chain links TRBV9 to TRBJ2-1, with 9 bases that match TRBD2. The sequencing sample was made of peripheral blood. The CDR3 sequence: CASSGGTSSYNEQFF. In nucleotides, the CDR3 is TGTGCCAGCAGCGGAGGGACTAGCTCCTATAATGAGCAGTTCTTC.